This TCR beta chain emerged from a study of blood T cell repertoires in COVID-19. Study details: Italy, Spain and the United States were the sources of the convalescent and acute COVID-19 samples. Nucleic acid was either cDNA or gDNA, and it came from T cells, B-cell-depleted T cells, or PBMCs.

CDR1 is MGHDK and CDR2 is SYGVNS in the germline V gene. Trimming cost V 4 bases and J 4 bases, with 10 bases left between them. The CDR3 consists of 13 residues. As handled by the study authors: Researchers report that nucleated cell counts were estimated from reference gene primer amplification. TCRdb's copy holds only in-frame clones and misses some; the assay was immunoSEQ multiplex PCR. The V and J calls and clone size are taken from that table; D and trimming were inferred from the DNA. The table has around 95,000 clones, 80% seen once. J is TRBJ1-2 and V is TRBV25-1, with D possibly matching TRBD1 (6 bases). The source material was peripheral blood. The receptor was isolated from a man in his 70s with active or convalescent COVID-19. CDR3 sequence reads: CASSVGGSYGYTF. CDR3 bases: TGTGCCAGCAGTGTAGGGGGTTCCTATGGCTACACCTTC.